The T cell receptor beta chain described here comes from a study of cytomegalovirus exposure and HLA in healthy donors. Turning to the study itself: Genetic ancestry analysis placed over 75% of the 398 donors that were genotyped in the Caucasian-associated cluster.

V gave up 2 bases and J gave up 5 bases, with 15 bases separating them. This CDR3 region has 15 residues. The germline gives CDR1 MDHEN, CDR2 SYDVKM. PCR used 60 Vbeta primers and 13 Jbeta primers. The protocol was immunoSEQ multiplex PCR, while the TCRdb copy is restricted to in-frame clones and leaves out a portion. Altogether 120,000 or so clones are present, nearly 80% being singletons, with the ten largest covering over 5%. J is TRBJ2-5 and V is TRBV28, with D maybe TRBD1 (6 bases). The sample was PBMCs. The source is a middle-aged woman in good health and CMV-seronegative. The chain's CDR3 is CASSLQQGLGETQYF. In DNA, the CDR3 is TGTGCCAGCAGTTTACAACAGGGTTTGGGGGAGACCCAGTACTTC.